A single sample gave rise to the 22 T cell receptor beta chains below, sequenced in a study of CD8+CD57+ T cells in acquired aplastic anemia. Profiling of TCR beta VDJ combinations and CDR3 sequences used genomic DNA as template. MiXCR, applied by TCRdb to the reads, yields one record per CDR3 protein. This table has some 290,000 distinct CDR3 sequences, 45% to 70% appearing once. The material sequenced was sorted CD4+, CD8+, or CD8+CD57+ T cells (not recorded which) from PBMCs. These receptor sequences come from a human donor with severe aplastic anemia or a healthy control (not recorded which).

The chain employs TRBV25-1 and TRBJ1-6, with D unclear. The CDR3 covers 16 residues. Between the trimmed V and J ends, which lost 4 bases and 0 bases, there was a span of 10 bases. Germline V lookup: CDR1 MGHDK, CDR2 SYGVNS. CDR3 loop: CASSAFKSSYNSPLHF. CDR3 DNA: TGTGCCAGCAGTGCTTTTAAGAGCTCCTATAATTCACCCCTCCACTTT.

This clonotype was seen ten or more times. The V gene is TRBV12-3 or TRBV12-4, the J gene TRBJ2-1, with 9 bases aligning to TRBD1. The ends lost 4 bases at V and 2 bases at J; junction bases unmatched: 6. This CDR3 has 16 amino acids. CDR3 in amino acids: CASSSTDRGPYNEQFF. In DNA form, the CDR3 reads TGTGCCAGCAGTTCAACGGACAGGGGACCCTACAATGAGCAGTTCTTC.

In its sample, this clonotype was seen once. The junction and the germline gene differ at one end; a read error may be behind it. The chain joins TRBV7-7 to TRBJ2-5; D gene ambiguous. Germline V gene data show CDR1 as SSHAT and CDR2 as FNYEAQ (reference sequence). The CDR3 has 15 amino acids. As DNA, the CDR3 is TGTGCTAGCAGCTTAGGGCTCGACGGTACCCAAACCCAGTACTTC. This sequence encodes CASSLGLDGTQTQYF.

V usage is TRBV4-3 and J usage is TRBJ2-7; maybe TRBD2 (7 bases). Looked up from germline, CDR1 is LGHNA and CDR2 is YSLEER. The length of the CDR3 is 13 residues. The V and J ends lost 1 base and 6 bases respectively, with 10 bases between them. The CDR3 spells CASSQGGGLEQYF. CDR3 DNA: TGCGCCAGCAGCCAAGGGGGGGGGCTCGAGCAGTACTTC.

V gene TRBV7-6 combines with J gene TRBJ2-2; no firm D call. The germline CDR1 and CDR2 sequences are SGHVS and FNYEAQ. V gave up 0 bases and J gave up 6 bases, with 8 bases separating them. The CDR3 extends over 14 amino acids. The CDR3 region is CASSLAANAGELFF. CDR3 nucleotides: TGTGCCAGCAGCTTAGCGGCCAATGCCGGGGAGCTGTTTTTT.

This clonotype was counted a few times. The chain joins TRBV2 to TRBJ2-3; TRBD1 matches 7 bases. CDR1 and CDR2 (germline): SNHLY, FYNNEI. V gave up 3 bases and J gave up 1 base; unmatched junction bases: 4. The CDR3 sequence is 15 residues long. For the CDR3, the DNA is TGTGCCAGCAGTGAGACCGGGACAGGCACAGATACGCAGTATTTT. It specifies CASSETGTGTDTQYF.

Ten or more counts support this clonotype. The chain carries TRBV20-1 and TRBJ2-7; D unclear. Germline loops: CDR1 DFQATT, CDR2 SNEGSKA (reference sequence). The CDR3 is 10 residues long. Trimming removed 6 bases from V and 5 bases from J, with 8 bases in between. The CDR3, as DNA: TGCAGTGCCGCCTTAGACGAGCAGTACTTC. Translating gives CSAALDEQYF.

The V gene is TRBV5-5, the J gene TRBJ2-1; perhaps TRBD1 as D (6 bases). CDR3 size: 15 residues. CDR1 SGHKS and CDR2 YYEKEE come from the germline V gene (reference sequence). The V and J ends lost 3 bases and 3 bases respectively, with 13 bases between them. The CDR3, as DNA: TGTGCCAGCAGCTCTTCAGGGGCAGACTACAATGAGCAGTTCTTC. Translated, it gives CASSSSGADYNEQFF.

CDR3 in amino acids: CAISFGGATYNEQFF. The CDR3 nucleotides are TGTGCCATCAGTTTCGGGGGCGCGACCTACAATGAGCAGTTCTTC. This rearrangement joins TRBV10-3 to TRBJ2-1; tentatively, D is TRBD1 or TRBD2 (6 bases each). Per the germline V gene, CDR1 is ENHRY and CDR2 is SYGVKD. CDR3 length: 15 residues. V was trimmed by 5 bases and J by 2 bases, leaving 13 bases between them.

This chain links TRBV2 with TRBJ2-7; possibly TRBD2 for D (5 bases). The CDR3 totals 14 residues. Germline-derived CDR1 and CDR2 are SNHLY and FYNNEI. V shed 1 base and J shed 5 bases, with 12 bases lying between them. The CDR3 loop is CASSEGTPFHEQYF. CDR3 DNA sequence: TGTGCCAGCAGTGAAGGGACTCCCTTCCACGAGCAGTACTTC.

This clonotype was seen at least ten times. The rearrangement links TRBV6-5 to TRBJ2-1, with 10 bases aligning to TRBD1. The V and J ends lost 10 bases and 6 bases, in that order; junction bases with no gene match: 9. The germline V gene has CDR1 MNHEY and CDR2 SVGAGI. The CDR3 runs 14 residues. CDR3 DNA: TGTGCCACTGCGGGACAGGGGTTTTCCAATGAGCAGTTCTTC. Translation: CATAGQGFSNEQFF.

This clonotype was detected a few times. A much larger clone differs from this one at a single base, so this may be a read error. V and J are TRBV6-5 and TRBJ1-2, with unresolved D. The V gene lost 2 bases and the J gene lost 0 bases, with 13 bases spanning the gap. There are 16 residues in the CDR3. The germline V gene has CDR1 MNHEY and CDR2 SVGAGI. The CDR3 nucleotides are TGTGCCAGCAGTTACACCGACCTCACGACTAACTATGGCTACACCTTC. Translation gives CASSYTDLTTNYGYTF.

The rearrangement uses TRBV10-3 and TRBJ1-3, with 7 positions matching TRBD1. Trimming removed 2 bases from V and 2 bases from J; junction bases left unmatched: 9. CDR3 size: 17 residues. CDR1 is ENHRY and CDR2 is SYGVKD in the germline V gene. DNA of the CDR3: TGTGCCATCAGTGAGGAGGAGACAGGGTGGCCTGGAAACACCATATATTTT. It yields the protein CAISEEETGWPGNTIYF.

The V gene is TRBV5-1, the J gene TRBJ2-1; TRBD2 matches at 8 bases. J gave up 7 bases and V 3 bases, and 6 bases lay outside the gene matches. Looked up from germline, CDR1 is SGHRS and CDR2 is YFSETQ. The CDR3 is made up of 14 amino acids. The CDR3 region has the DNA TGCGCCAGCAGCTCGGCGGGGGGTAGTAATGAGCAGTTCTTC. Amino acids: CASSSAGGSNEQFF.

This clonotype was found once. CDR3 protein: CSAWGLAGGEQFF. Written as DNA, the CDR3 is TGCAGTGCGTGGGGACTAGCGGGAGGGGAGCAGTTCTTC. The chain uses TRBV20-1 and TRBJ2-1; the match to TRBD2 covers 16 bases. This CDR3 is 13 amino acids long. With V trimmed by 6 bases and J by 10 bases, 3 bases remained unmatched. Germline CDR1 reads DFQATT; CDR2 reads SNEGSKA (reference sequence).

This clonotype was observed many times. Written as DNA, the CDR3 is TGTGCCAGCAGCCGGGGCGGGACTTACACCGGGGAGCTGTTTTTT. It encodes CASSRGGTYTGELFF. V and J are TRBV11-3 and TRBJ2-2, with D perhaps TRBD2 (6 bases). The CDR3 runs 15 residues. Germline V gene sequence: CDR1 SGHNT, CDR2 YENEEA. Trimming shortened V by 5 bases and J by 3 bases, and 13 bases separated the two germline ends.

The V and J genes are TRBV4-1 and TRBJ2-3, with D unclear. Trimming stripped 1 base from V and 3 bases from J, with 8 bases between. Germline assignment: CDR1 MGHRA and CDR2 YSYEKL. The CDR3 extends over 14 amino acids. This chain's CDR3 is CASSQAQVTDTQYF. The CDR3 DNA is TGCGCCAGCAGCCAAGCCCAGGTGACAGATACGCAGTATTTT.

The rearrangement joins TRBV7-2 to TRBJ2-7; 9 nucleotides line up with TRBD1. Germline lookup yields CDR1 SGHTA and CDR2 FQGNSA. Trimming at V came to 5 bases and at J to 3 bases, leaving 11 bases not matched to a gene. There are 16 residues in the CDR3. The CDR3 nucleotides are TGTGCCAGCAGCCGCACAGGGGGCGTCGTGTTCTACGAGCAGTACTTC. It specifies CASSRTGGVVFYEQYF.

The chain links TRBV20-1 to TRBJ2-3; D is tentatively TRBD1 or TRBD2 (5 bases each). V dropped 5 bases and J dropped 0 bases, with 18 bases sitting between them. Looked up from germline, CDR1 is DFQATT and CDR2 is SNEGSKA (reference sequence). The CDR3 consists of 16 residues. Here the CDR3 reads CSAWGNQRTSTDTQYF. CDR3 nucleotide sequence: TGCAGTGCTTGGGGGAACCAGCGGACTAGCACAGATACGCAGTATTTT.

CDR3 nucleotide sequence: TGTGCCAGTAGTATAGCCGGGACCGGGTTTACGACGAGCCGAAACACCATATATTTT. Protein product: CASSIAGTGFTTSRNTIYF. V is TRBV19 and J is TRBJ1-3; D is perhaps TRBD1 (5 bases). Per germline, CDR1 LNHDA and CDR2 SQIVND (reference sequence). The CDR3 totals 19 residues. V was shortened by 1 base and J by 5 bases, with 24 bases between the two germline ends.

In this sample, this clonotype turned up many times. V gene TRBV5-1 combines with J gene TRBJ2-5; no reliable D call. V was clipped by 1 base and J by 2 bases, with 18 bases between them. The germline gives CDR1 SGHRS, CDR2 YFSETQ. The CDR3 is 17 residues long. CDR3 DNA: TGCGCCAGCAGCTTGCAGTTGCCATACATGCCTCAAGAGACCCAGTACTTC. It yields the protein CASSLQLPYMPQETQYF.

About this clonotype: A read error may produce the germline difference seen at one junction end. V usage is TRBV2 and J usage is TRBJ1-2; D is uncertain. Germline V gives CDR1 SNHLY, CDR2 FYNNEI. There are 15 residues in the CDR3. The CDR3 sequence: CASSGPNLGNYGYTF. The DNA for the CDR3 is TGTGCCAGTAGTGGGCCAAACCTTGGAAACTATGGCTACACCTTC.